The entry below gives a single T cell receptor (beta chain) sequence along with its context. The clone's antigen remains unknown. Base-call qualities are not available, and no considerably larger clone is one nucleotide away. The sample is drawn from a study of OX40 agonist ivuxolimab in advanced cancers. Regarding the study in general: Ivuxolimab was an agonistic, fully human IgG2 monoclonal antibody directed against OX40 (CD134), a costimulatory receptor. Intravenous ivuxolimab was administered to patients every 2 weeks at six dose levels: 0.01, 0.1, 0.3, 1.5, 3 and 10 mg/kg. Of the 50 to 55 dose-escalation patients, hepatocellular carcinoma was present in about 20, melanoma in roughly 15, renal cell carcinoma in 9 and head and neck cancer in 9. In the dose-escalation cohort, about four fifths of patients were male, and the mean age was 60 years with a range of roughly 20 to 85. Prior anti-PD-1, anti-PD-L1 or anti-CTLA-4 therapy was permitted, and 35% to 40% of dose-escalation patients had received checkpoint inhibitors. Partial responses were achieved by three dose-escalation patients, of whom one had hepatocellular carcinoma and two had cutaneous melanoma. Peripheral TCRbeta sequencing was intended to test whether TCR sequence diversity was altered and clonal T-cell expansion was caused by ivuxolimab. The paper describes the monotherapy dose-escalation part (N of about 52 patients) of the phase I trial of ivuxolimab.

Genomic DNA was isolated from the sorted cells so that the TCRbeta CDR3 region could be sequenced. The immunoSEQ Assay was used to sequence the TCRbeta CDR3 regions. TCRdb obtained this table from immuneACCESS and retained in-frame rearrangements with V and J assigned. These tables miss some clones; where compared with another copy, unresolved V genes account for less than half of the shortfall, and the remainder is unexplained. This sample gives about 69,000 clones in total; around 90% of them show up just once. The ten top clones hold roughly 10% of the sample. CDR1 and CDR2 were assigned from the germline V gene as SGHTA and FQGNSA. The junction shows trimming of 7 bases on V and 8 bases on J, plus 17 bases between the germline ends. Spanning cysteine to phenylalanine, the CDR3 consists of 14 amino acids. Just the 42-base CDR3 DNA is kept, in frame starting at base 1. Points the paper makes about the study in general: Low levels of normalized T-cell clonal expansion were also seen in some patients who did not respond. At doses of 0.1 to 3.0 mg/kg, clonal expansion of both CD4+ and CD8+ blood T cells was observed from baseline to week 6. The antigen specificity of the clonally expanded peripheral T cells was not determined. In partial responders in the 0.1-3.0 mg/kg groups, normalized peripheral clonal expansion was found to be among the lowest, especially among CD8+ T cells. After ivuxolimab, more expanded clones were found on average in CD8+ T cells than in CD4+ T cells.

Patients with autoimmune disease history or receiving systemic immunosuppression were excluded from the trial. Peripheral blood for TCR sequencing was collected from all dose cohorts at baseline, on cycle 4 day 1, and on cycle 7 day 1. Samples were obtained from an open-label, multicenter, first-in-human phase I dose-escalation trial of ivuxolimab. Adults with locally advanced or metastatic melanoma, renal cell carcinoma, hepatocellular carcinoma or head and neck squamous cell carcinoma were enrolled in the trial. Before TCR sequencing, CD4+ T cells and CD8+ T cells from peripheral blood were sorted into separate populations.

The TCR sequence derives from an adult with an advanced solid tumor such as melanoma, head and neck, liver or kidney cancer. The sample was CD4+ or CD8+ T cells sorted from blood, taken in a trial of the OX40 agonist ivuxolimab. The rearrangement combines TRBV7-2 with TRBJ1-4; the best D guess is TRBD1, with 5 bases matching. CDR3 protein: CASTTAQGREKLFF. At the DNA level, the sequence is TGTGCCAGCACCACTGCCCAGGGAAGAGAAAAACTGTTTTTT.